These 17 T cell receptor beta chains were sequenced from one sample in a study of CD8+CD57+ T cells in acquired aplastic anemia. TCR beta VDJ combinations and CDR3 sequences were profiled from genomic DNA. Each CDR3 protein is one row after TCRdb ran MiXCR on the reads. Found here are around 200,000 distinct CDR3 sequences, over 60% of them singletons; the top ten hold approximately 32%. Sequenced material: sorted CD4+, CD8+, or CD8+CD57+ T cells (not recorded which) from PBMCs. The receptors derive from a human donor in good health.

V and J are TRBV14 and TRBJ1-2, with D unclear. CDR1 SGHDN and CDR2 FVKESK come from the germline V gene. Trimming left V 5 bases short and J 5 bases short, with 18 bases between. CDR3 length: 15 amino acids. CDR3 nucleotide sequence: TGTGCCAGCAGCGATACGAAAGGGAGGTATTATGGCTACACCTTC. It encodes CASSDTKGRYYGYTF.

The table lists this clonotype with many counts. The rearrangement joins TRBV7-9 to TRBJ2-3, with D maybe TRBD2 (7 bases). V gave up 6 bases and J gave up 1 base, with 20 bases separating them. The CDR3 spans 17 residues. Germline loops: CDR1 SEHNR, CDR2 FQNEAQ (reference sequence). CDR3 in amino acids: CASRGGGASRGTDTQYF. The CDR3 bases are TGTGCCAGCAGGGGGGGGGGGGCTTCCCGTGGCACAGATACGCAGTATTTT.

Comment on this clonotype: One end of the junction does not line up with germline, which may come from a read error. The chain has TRBV10-3 and TRBJ2-3; possible D gene TRBD2, 7 bases. Germline V lookup: CDR1 ENHRY, CDR2 SYGVKD. The CDR3 contains 15 residues. CDR3 region: CATSGRGEITDTQYF. As DNA, the CDR3 is TGTGCCACCAGTGGGAGGGGGGAGATCACAGATACGCAGTATTTT.

The rearrangement links TRBV7-8 to TRBJ2-7; no firm D call. V dropped 2 bases and J dropped 3 bases, with 8 bases sitting between them. This CDR3 comprises 13 residues. Germline CDR1 and CDR2: SGHVS and FQNEAQ. The CDR3 region has the DNA TGTGCCAGCAGCTTATCCCAGGACTACGAGCAGTACTTC. This translates into CASSLSQDYEQYF. Variable domain in full (rest from reference TRBV7-8 and TRBJ2-7): GAGVSQSPRYKVAKRGQDVALRCDPISGHVSLFWYQQALGQGPEFLTYFQNEAQLDKSGLPSDRFFAERPEGSVSTLKIQRTQQEDSAVYLCASSLSQDYEQYFGPGTRLTVT.

The CDR3: CASSQGGANMLSTDTQYF. The DNA of the CDR3 is TGCGCCAGCAGCCAAGGAGGGGCAAATATGCTAAGCACAGATACGCAGTATTTT. This chain joins TRBV4-1 and TRBJ2-3; the D gene could be TRBD1 or TRBD2 (5 bases each). CDR1 MGHRA and CDR2 YSYEKL come from the germline V gene. Trimming stripped 1 base from V and 0 bases from J, with 17 bases between. This CDR3 is built from 18 residues.

The CDR3 reads CASSQGEDLSYGYTF. The CDR3 DNA follows: TGCGCCAGCAGCCAAGGGGAAGATCTCTCCTATGGCTACACCTTC. The chain links TRBV4-3 to TRBJ1-2, with D unclear. CDR1 and CDR2 from the germline V gene are LGHNA and YSLEER. The CDR3 is 15 amino acids. V was trimmed by 1 base and J by 4 bases, leaving 13 bases between them.

The gene calls are TRBV19 and TRBJ2-3; TRBD1 matches at 8 bases. The length of the CDR3 is 18 residues. Per germline, CDR1 LNHDA and CDR2 SQIVND (reference sequence). V lost 5 bases, J lost 2 bases, and 15 bases stayed unmatched. CDR3 bases: TGTGCCAGTAGTCTAGGGACAGGCCCCCTCGCCTCCACAGATACGCAGTATTTT. Residues: CASSLGTGPLASTDTQYF.

This clonotype came up many times. The CDR3 protein is CASSPSEHNTGELFF. For the CDR3, the DNA is TGTGCCAGCAGCCCCTCCGAACATAACACCGGGGAGCTGTTTTTT. This rearrangement joins TRBV5-8 to TRBJ2-2; D gene unclear. This CDR3 is built from 15 residues. The germline V gene has CDR1 SGHTS and CDR2 YDEGEE. The V and J ends lost 4 bases and 2 bases respectively, with 12 bases between them.

At least ten counts were recorded for this clonotype. The rearrangement uses TRBV4-3 and TRBJ1-2, with unresolved D. From germline, CDR1 is LGHNA and CDR2 YSLEER. The CDR3 extends over 15 amino acids. Trimming shortened V by 0 bases and J by 2 bases, and 10 bases separated the two germline ends. The chain's CDR3 is CASSQDREDNYGYTF. CDR3 DNA sequence: TGCGCCAGCAGCCAAGATAGGGAGGACAACTATGGCTACACCTTC.

The J gene is TRBJ1-2, the V gene TRBV7-8, with D possibly TRBD1 on 5 matching bases. This CDR3 spans 14 amino acids. The germline V and J ends were trimmed by 4 bases and 7 bases, with 16 bases remaining between them. CDR1 and CDR2 from the germline V gene are SGHVS and FQNEAQ. Here the CDR3 reads CASSYWRGAAGYTF. CDR3 bases: TGTGCCAGCAGCTACTGGCGAGGGGCAGCTGGCTACACCTTC.

The V and J genes are TRBV5-4 and TRBJ2-1, with D possibly called TRBD1 or TRBD2 (5 bases each). V lost 0 bases and J 12 bases, leaving 13 bases between the germline ends. This CDR3 region has 13 residues. In germline, CDR1 is SGHNT, CDR2 YYREEE (reference sequence). The chain's CDR3 is CASSLAGDVRQFF. DNA for the CDR3: TGTGCCAGCAGCTTGGCCGGGGACGTGAGGCAGTTCTTC.

This CDR3 reads CASSLTGEGTDTQYF. The CDR3, as DNA: TGTGCCAGCAGCTTAACAGGGGAAGGGACAGATACGCAGTATTTT. The gene calls are TRBV7-3 and TRBJ2-3; D might be TRBD1 (5 bases). The germline V and J ends were trimmed by 0 bases and 3 bases, with 10 bases remaining between them. CDR3 size: 15 residues. CDR1 is SGHTA, CDR2 FQGTGA, per germline.

This clonotype was observed many times. V usage is TRBV7-9 and J usage is TRBJ2-1; D perhaps matches TRBD1 (5 bases). The germline CDR1 and CDR2 sequences are SEHNR and FQNEAQ (reference sequence). The CDR3 spans 15 residues. V lost 5 bases, J lost 7 bases, and 18 bases lay in between. The chain's CDR3 is CASSESRVLRNEQFF. In DNA, the CDR3 is TGTGCCAGCAGCGAGAGCAGGGTTCTGAGGAATGAGCAGTTCTTC.

Regarding this clonotype: Since a much larger clone is just one base distant, this may be a read error. V is TRBV5-5 and J is TRBJ2-3, with 13 nucleotides matching TRBD2. The CDR3 has 18 amino acids. Germline CDR1 SGHKS, CDR2 YYEKEE (reference sequence). The CDR3 nucleotides read TGCGCCAGCAGCCGCTGGACTAGCGGGGGTTCTGGCACAGATACGGAGTATTTT. Encoded protein: CASSRWTSGGSGTDTEYF. Supplemented by reference TRBV5-5 and TRBJ2-3, the full variable domain reads DAGVTQSPTHLIKTRGQQVTLRCSPISGHKSVSWYQQVLGQGPQFIFQYYEKEERGRGNFPDRFSARQFPNYSSELNVNALLLGDSALYLCASSRWTSGGSGTDTEYFGPGTRLTVL.

The count of this clonotype is one. The V gene is TRBV7-9, the J gene TRBJ2-1; TRBD1 matches at 7 bases. The V gene end was trimmed by 4 bases and the J gene end by 9 bases; junction bases not matched to a gene: 9. This CDR3 is built from 14 residues. Per the germline V gene, CDR1 is SEHNR and CDR2 is FQNEAQ (reference sequence). The CDR3 spells CASSWGQPSGEQFF. The CDR3 coding sequence is TGTGCCAGCAGCTGGGGACAGCCCTCAGGTGAGCAGTTCTTC. Full variable domain (missing parts from reference TRBV7-9 and TRBJ2-1): DTGVSQNPRHKITKRGQNVTFRCDPISEHNRLYWYRQTLGQGPEFLTYFQNEAQLEKSRLLSDRFSAERPKGSFSTLEIQRTEQGDSAMYLCASSWGQPSGEQFFGPGTRLTVL.

This clonotype was detected ten times or more. The chain joins TRBV6-5 to TRBJ1-2; TRBD1 agrees at 7 bases. This CDR3 region has 15 residues. Germline V gene lookup returns CDR1 MNHEY and CDR2 SVGAGI. The J segment lost 2 bases and the V segment lost 6 bases, leaving 9 bases of the junction unmatched. CDR3 region: CASSTAGGQNYGYTF. The CDR3, as DNA: TGTGCCAGCAGCACTGCAGGGGGACAGAACTATGGCTACACCTTC.

The chain employs TRBV12-3 or TRBV12-4 and TRBJ2-2, with 9 bases aligning to TRBD1. The CDR3 covers 14 residues. J lost 7 bases, V lost 6 bases, and 6 bases had no gene match. The CDR3 sequence: CASRQQGAGGELFF. CDR3 bases: TGTGCCAGCAGGCAACAGGGGGCAGGCGGGGAGCTGTTTTTT.